Each of the 9 T cell receptor beta chains below was sequenced from the same sample in a study of blood T cell repertoires in COVID-19. The repertoire was sequenced with immunoSEQ multiplex PCR; TCRdb's copy has only in-frame clones and lacks some. The sample records approximately 190,000 clones, about four fifths being singletons. The sequenced sample consisted of peripheral blood. Receptor source: a middle-aged woman with acute or convalescent COVID-19.

The V gene is TRBV2, the J gene TRBJ2-4; 9 bases map to TRBD2. J was trimmed by 4 bases and V by 6 bases; bases with no gene match: 7. From germline, CDR1 is SNHLY and CDR2 FYNNEI. This CDR3 is 15 amino acids long. CDR3 sequence: CASRGQREVKNIQYF. Written as DNA, the CDR3 is TGTGCCAGCAGGGGACAGCGGGAGGTTAAAAACATTCAGTACTTC.

The rearrangement uses TRBV28 and TRBJ2-7, with 9 bases identical to TRBD1. Per germline, CDR1 MDHEN and CDR2 SYDVKM. CDR3 length: 14 amino acids. Trimming cost V 5 bases and J 6 bases; bases outside gene matches: 8. The CDR3 region is CASSEGQGNSEQYF. CDR3 in DNA: TGTGCCAGCAGTGAGGGACAGGGTAATTCCGAGCAGTACTTC.

This rearrangement joins TRBV19 to TRBJ2-7; a possible D gene is TRBD2 (6 bases). With 5 bases removed from V and 2 bases from J, the gap between germline ends came to 10 bases. The CDR3 contains 13 residues. Germline CDR1 and CDR2: LNHDA and SQIVND (reference sequence). In DNA, the CDR3 is TGTGCCAGTAGTTACACGGGGGCCTACGAGCAGTACTTC. Residues: CASSYTGAYEQYF.

The V call is TRBV14, the J call TRBJ2-1, with 7 bases fitting TRBD1. Germline lookup yields CDR1 SGHDN and CDR2 FVKESK. V gave up 3 bases and J gave up 4 bases; unmatched junction bases: 9. The CDR3 is made up of 16 amino acids. The CDR3 DNA follows: TGTGCCAGCAGCCAGCTAGGGGGCGTGGATTACAATGAGCAGTTCTTC. Its translation: CASSQLGGVDYNEQFF.

The genes are TRBV7-9 and TRBJ2-7; 14 nucleotides agree with TRBD2. The germline gives CDR1 SEHNR, CDR2 FQNEAQ (reference sequence). V lost 8 bases, J lost 0 bases, and 0 bases stayed unmatched. The CDR3 totals 14 residues. CDR3 DNA: TGTGCCAGCGGACTAGCGGGGGGCTCCTACGAGCAGTACTTC. Protein sequence: CASGLAGGSYEQYF.

The V call is TRBV30, the J call TRBJ2-7; a possible D gene is TRBD2 (5 bases). The CDR3 has 14 residues. The germline V and J ends were trimmed by 2 bases and 0 bases, with 11 bases remaining between them. Looked up from germline, CDR1 is GTSNPN and CDR2 is SVGIG (reference sequence). The CDR3 sequence is CAWSIHGSSYEQYF. The CDR3 DNA reads as TGTGCCTGGAGTATTCATGGGAGCTCCTACGAGCAGTACTTC.

The J gene is TRBJ2-2, the V gene TRBV6-4; D gene unclear. Germline V gives CDR1 MRHNA, CDR2 SNTAGT. Trimming shortened V by 5 bases and J by 0 bases, and 4 bases separated the two germline ends. The CDR3 spans 13 residues. This CDR3 is CASSRSNTGELFF. The DNA of the CDR3 is TGTGCCAGCAGTCGTTCGAACACCGGGGAGCTGTTTTTT.

This clone has just a few counts. The V call is TRBV7-9, the J call TRBJ2-5; D remains unclear. CDR1 SEHNR and CDR2 FQNEAQ come from the germline V gene (reference sequence). V gave up 5 bases and J gave up 1 base, with 8 bases separating them. The length of the CDR3 is 13 residues. CDR3 DNA sequence: TGTGCCAGCAGCCCGCAAGCCCAAGAGACCCAGTACTTC. This sequence encodes CASSPQAQETQYF.

The chain joins TRBV6-5 to TRBJ2-1, with no clear D. V shed 6 bases and J shed 0 bases, with 9 bases lying between them. Germline lookup yields CDR1 MNHEY and CDR2 SVGAGI. This CDR3 comprises 14 residues. In DNA form, the CDR3 reads TGTGCCAGCAGAGAGGCGAGCTCCTACAATGAGCAGTTCTTC. Amino acid sequence: CASREASSYNEQFF.